Presented here are 7 T cell receptor beta chains from one specimen sequenced in a study of T-cell reconstitution after alpha-beta-depleted transplantation in children (dated by TCRdb to the mid-2010s). Reading the label with the study, this specimen's treatment or condition is: allogeneic hematopoietic cell transplantation with graft depleted of TCRalphabeta T cells and CD19 B cells. Library generation was performed with PCR. For sequencing, an Illumina HiSeq 2500 was employed. TCR libraries were prepared with molecular barcoding, using unique molecular identifiers to normalize TCRbeta repertoire quantification. TCRdb applied fastp at Q25 and MiXCR to the public reads, then kept only in-frame beta chains. Every distinct CDR3 protein forms one entry, paired with its most common genes and DNA. Recorded for this sample are hundreds of thousands of distinct CDR3 sequences; under 15% of them occurred a single time. The ten top clones hold about 0.77% of the sample.

The material sequenced was PBMCs, taken before TCRalphabeta/CD19-depleted stem cell transplant. The origin of the receptors is a girl aged 2 to 9 with congenital amegakaryocytic thrombocytopenia, due to receive a stem cell transplant.

This clonotype has at least ten counts. This rearrangement joins TRBV5-1 to TRBJ2-7; 8 bases are a match to TRBD1. Losses at the gene ends were 2 bases for V and 1 base for J; bases not matched to a gene: 2. The CDR3 runs 14 residues. Germline CDR1 is SGHRS and CDR2 is YFSETQ. DNA of the CDR3: TGCGCCAGCAGCTTCCGGACAGGGTCCTACGAGCAGTACTTC. Its protein is CASSFRTGSYEQYF. The variable domain in full, with the rest retrieved from reference TRBV5-1 and TRBJ2-7, is KAGVTQTPRYLIKTRGQQVTLSCSPISGHRSVSWYQQTPGQGLQFLFEYFSETQRNKGNFPGRFSGRQFSNSRSEMNVSTLELGDSALYLCASSFRTGSYEQYFGPGTRLTVT.

This clonotype turned up a few times. DNA of the CDR3: TGTGCCAGCAGTGAGGGGATTACGCAGTATTTT. The encoded protein is CASSEGITQYF. The chain links TRBV6-5 to TRBJ2-3, with D perhaps TRBD1 or TRBD2 (5 bases each). The CDR3 length is 11 residues. With 5 bases removed from V and 8 bases from J, the gap between germline ends came to 8 bases. CDR1 is MNHEY and CDR2 is SVGAGI in the germline V gene.

The chain combines TRBV7-9 with TRBJ2-5; TRBD2 might be the D (5 bases). Germline CDR1 and CDR2: SEHNR and FQNEAQ (reference sequence). This CDR3 has 14 amino acids. Trimming cost V 5 bases and J 1 base, with 11 bases left between them. The CDR3 nucleotides are TGTGCCAGCAGCGACGGACTGGTCCAAGAGACCCAGTACTTC. Its protein product is CASSDGLVQETQYF.

V usage is TRBV12-3 or TRBV12-4 and J usage is TRBJ2-7; no firm D call. This CDR3 region has 14 residues. Deletions cut 7 bases from V and 4 bases from J, with 17 bases between. The CDR3 coding sequence is TGTGCCAGCACCCCCGGAGACCCTAGTTACGAGCAGTACTTC. Its translation is CASTPGDPSYEQYF.

This clonotype was seen repeatedly, ten times or more. The CDR3 DNA is TGCGCCAGCAGCTTGGTTTCAGGGACAGGGGTCGAGCAGTACTTC. Its protein product is CASSLVSGTGVEQYF. This chain links TRBV5-1 with TRBJ2-7; 10 nucleotides match TRBD1. Unmatched junction bases numbered 6, after V lost 0 bases and J lost 6 bases. Germline V gene sequence: CDR1 SGHRS, CDR2 YFSETQ. This CDR3 comprises 15 residues.

This clonotype came up many times. The chain carries TRBV7-2 and TRBJ2-3, with TRBD2 matching 8 bases. V was pared by 4 bases and J by 7 bases, with 7 bases of the junction left unmatched. The CDR3 sequence is 14 residues long. The V gene's germline CDR1 is SGHTA and CDR2 FQGNSA. CDR3 nucleotides: TGTGCCAGCAGCTCCGTGCGGGAGGCGTATACGCAGTATTTT. Its protein is CASSSVREAYTQYF.

This rearrangement joins TRBV7-2 to TRBJ2-7, with D perhaps TRBD1 (5 bases). V was clipped by 0 bases and J by 2 bases, with 20 bases between them. The length of the CDR3 is 18 residues. Germline loops: CDR1 SGHTA, CDR2 FQGNSA. The CDR3: CASSLAMPSTARAYEQYF. DNA of the CDR3: TGTGCCAGCAGCTTAGCGATGCCCTCGACAGCCCGAGCCTACGAGCAGTACTTC.